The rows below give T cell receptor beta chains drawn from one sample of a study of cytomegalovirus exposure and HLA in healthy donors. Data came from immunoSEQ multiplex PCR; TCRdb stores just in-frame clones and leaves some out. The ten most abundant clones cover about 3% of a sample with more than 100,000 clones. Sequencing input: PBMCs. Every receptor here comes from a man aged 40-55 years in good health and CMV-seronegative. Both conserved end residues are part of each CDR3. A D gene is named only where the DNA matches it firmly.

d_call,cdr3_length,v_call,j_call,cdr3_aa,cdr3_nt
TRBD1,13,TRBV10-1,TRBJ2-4,CASSDRDKNIQYF,TGCGCCAGCAGCGACAGGGACAAAAACATTCAGTACTTC
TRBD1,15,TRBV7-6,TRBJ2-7,CASSLGRDREYEQYF,TGTGCCAGCAGCTTGGGCCGGGACAGGGAATACGAGCAGTACTTC
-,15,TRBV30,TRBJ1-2,CAWSVWQGMIYGYTF,TGTGCCTGGAGTGTATGGCAGGGGATGATCTATGGCTACACCTTC
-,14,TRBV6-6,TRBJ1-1,CASRQGPADTEAFF,TGTGCCAGCAGACAAGGTCCGGCGGACACTGAAGCTTTCTTT
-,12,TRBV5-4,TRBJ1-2,CASSLSLSSYTF,TGTGCCAGCAGCTTGTCGCTATCAAGCTACACCTTC
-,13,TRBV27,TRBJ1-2,CATKGQTDYGYTF,TGTGCCACCAAAGGACAGACAGACTATGGCTACACCTTC
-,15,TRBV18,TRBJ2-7,CASSRGRANSYEQYF,TGTGCCAGCTCTAGGGGCAGGGCTAACTCCTACGAGCAGTACTTC
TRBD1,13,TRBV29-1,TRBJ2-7,CSGRGTGTYEQYF,TGCAGCGGCCGCGGGACAGGGACCTACGAGCAGTACTTC
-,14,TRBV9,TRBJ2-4,CASSVDPSENIQYF,TGTGCCAGCAGCGTAGATCCCTCTGAAAACATTCAGTACTTC
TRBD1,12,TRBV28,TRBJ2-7,CASSSGGYEQYF,TGTGCCAGCAGTTCAGGGGGCTACGAGCAGTACTTC
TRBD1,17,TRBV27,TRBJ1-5,CASRNKGDRGQNQPQHF,TGTGCCAGCAGAAACAAGGGGGACAGGGGGCAGAATCAGCCCCAGCATTTT
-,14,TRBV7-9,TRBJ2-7,CASSPGDGPYEQYF,TGTGCCAGCAGCCCAGGGGACGGCCCCTACGAGCAGTACTTC
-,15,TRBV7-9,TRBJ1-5,CASSPPDSSKGPQHF,TGTGCCAGCAGCCCCCCGGACAGTAGCAAGGGGCCCCAGCATTTT
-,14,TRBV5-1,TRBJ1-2,CASSPGQFNYGYTF,TGCGCCAGCAGCCCAGGACAGTTTAACTATGGCTACACCTTC
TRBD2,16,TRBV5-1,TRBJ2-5,CASSLVGTSGQETQYF,TGCGCCAGCAGCTTGGTCGGGACTAGCGGCCAAGAGACCCAGTACTTC
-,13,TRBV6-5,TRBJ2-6,CATHRAGANVLTF,TGTGCCACGCACAGGGCTGGGGCCAACGTCCTGACTTTC
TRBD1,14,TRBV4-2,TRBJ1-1,CASSQPGTAIEAFF,TGTGCCAGCAGCCAACCTGGGACAGCAATTGAAGCTTTCTTT
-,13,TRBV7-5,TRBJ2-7,CARSRDRYYEQYF,TGTGCCAGAAGCCGCGACAGATACTACGAGCAGTACTTC
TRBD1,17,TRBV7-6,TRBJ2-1,CASSPSWRPTGGDEQFF,TGTGCCAGCAGCCCCAGCTGGAGACCTACAGGGGGCGATGAGCAGTTCTTC
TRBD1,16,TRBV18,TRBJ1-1,CASSPFGQAGDTEAFF,TGTGCCAGCTCACCATTTGGACAGGCCGGGGACACTGAAGCTTTCTTT
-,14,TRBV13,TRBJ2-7,CASSWARDSYEQYF,TGTGCCAGCAGTTGGGCGAGGGACTCCTACGAGCAGTACTTC
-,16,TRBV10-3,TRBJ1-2,CAISDTQRQENYGYTF,TGTGCCATCAGTGACACCCAACGACAGGAAAACTATGGCTACACCTTC
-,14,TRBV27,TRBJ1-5,CASSLSGARQPQHF,TGTGCCAGCAGTTTATCAGGGGCGCGGCAGCCCCAGCATTTT
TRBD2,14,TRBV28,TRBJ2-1,CASSFVLAGDEQFF,TGTGCCAGCAGTTTCGTGCTGGCGGGAGATGAGCAGTTCTTC
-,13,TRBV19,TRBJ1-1,CASSIDFGTEAFF,TGTGCCAGTAGTATTGACTTTGGAACTGAAGCTTTCTTT
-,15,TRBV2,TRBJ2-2,CASSELAQNTGELFF,TGTGCCAGCAGTGAATTAGCGCAGAACACCGGGGAGCTGTTTTTT
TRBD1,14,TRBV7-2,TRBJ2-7,CASSPGGPTYEQYF,TGTGCCAGCAGCCCAGGGGGACCGACCTACGAGCAGTACTTC
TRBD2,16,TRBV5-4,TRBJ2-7,CASSGGTSGSLDEQYF,TGTGCCAGCAGCGGGGGGACTAGCGGGAGTTTAGATGAGCAGTACTTC
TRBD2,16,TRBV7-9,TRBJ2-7,CASSSLGGGLTYEQYF,TGTGCCAGCAGCTCTCTCGGGGGGGGCCTAACCTACGAGCAGTACTTC
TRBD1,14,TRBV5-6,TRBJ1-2,CASRWTGGSIGYTF,TGTGCCAGCAGATGGACAGGGGGCAGTATTGGCTACACCTTC
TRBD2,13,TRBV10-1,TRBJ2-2,CASSGGSSGELFF,TGCGCCAGCAGTGGCGGGAGTTCGGGGGAGCTGTTTTTT
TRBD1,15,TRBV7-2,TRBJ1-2,CASSFSSDRARSYTF,TGTGCCAGCAGCTTTAGCAGCGACAGGGCCCGAAGCTACACCTTC
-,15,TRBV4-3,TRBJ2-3,CASSQNPGSTDTQYF,TGCGCCAGCAGCCAAAACCCCGGGAGCACAGATACGCAGTATTTT
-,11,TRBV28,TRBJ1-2,CATDSGDRKTF,TGTGCGACAGATTCAGGGGACCGGAAGACCTTC
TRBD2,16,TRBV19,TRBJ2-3,CASSIVAGGLGNTQYF,TGTGCCAGTAGTATAGTAGCGGGGGGACTTGGAAATACGCAGTATTTT
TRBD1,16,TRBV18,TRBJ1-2,CASSPSGQQFNYGYTF,TGTGCCAGCTCACCTTCGGGACAGCAATTTAACTATGGCTACACCTTC
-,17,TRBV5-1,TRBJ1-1,CASSLAIRVGRGSEAFF,TGCGCCAGCAGCTTGGCCATCAGGGTTGGCAGGGGATCTGAAGCTTTCTTT
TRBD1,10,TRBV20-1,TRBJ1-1,CSAGQGRAFF,TGCAGTGCTGGACAGGGTAGGGCTTTCTTT
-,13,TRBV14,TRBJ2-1,CASSHRQTNEQFF,TGTGCCAGCAGCCACCGACAGACCAATGAGCAGTTCTTC
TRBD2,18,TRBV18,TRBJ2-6,CASSPFGTRNLGANVLTF,TGTGCCAGCTCACCATTCGGGACTAGGAACCTAGGGGCCAACGTCCTGACTTTC
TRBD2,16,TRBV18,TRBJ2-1,CASSPPVSGRDNEQFF,TGTGCCAGCTCACCACCGGTGTCGGGGAGGGACAATGAGCAGTTCTTC
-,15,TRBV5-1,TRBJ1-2,CASSFQAGGDYGYTF,TGCGCCAGCAGCTTCCAGGCCGGCGGGGACTATGGCTACACCTTC
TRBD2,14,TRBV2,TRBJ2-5,CASSETSGGEAQYF,TGTGCCAGCAGTGAGACTAGCGGGGGAGAGGCCCAGTACTTC
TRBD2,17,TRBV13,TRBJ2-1,CAGTPQRTSATYNEQFF,TGTGCCGGCACCCCCCAACGGACTAGCGCAACCTACAATGAGCAGTTCTTC
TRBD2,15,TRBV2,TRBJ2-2,CASSALAGGAGELFF,TGTGCCAGCAGTGCTCTAGCGGGAGGAGCCGGGGAGCTGTTTTTT
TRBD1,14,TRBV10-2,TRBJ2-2,CASNSGGNTGELFF,TGCGCCAGCAATTCAGGGGGTAACACCGGGGAGCTGTTTTTT
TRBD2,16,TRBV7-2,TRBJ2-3,CASSPQSGGLTDTQYF,TGTGCCAGCAGCCCTCAAAGCGGGGGGCTCACAGATACGCAGTATTTT
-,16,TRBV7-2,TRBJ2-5,CASSLRISGLQETQYF,TGTGCCAGCAGCTTAAGGATTAGCGGTCTGCAAGAGACCCAGTACTTC
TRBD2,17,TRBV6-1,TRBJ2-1,CASSAQKGRVTYNEQFF,TGTGCCAGCAGTGCACAAAAAGGGAGGGTCACCTACAATGAGCAGTTCTTC
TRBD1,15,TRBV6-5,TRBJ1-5,CASSKGTGRRKPQHF,TGTGCCAGCAGCAAAGGGACAGGGCGAAGAAAGCCCCAGCATTTT
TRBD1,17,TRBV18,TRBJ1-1,CASSPYRTGDRNTEAFF,TGTGCCAGCTCACCTTACAGGACAGGGGATCGTAACACTGAAGCTTTCTTT
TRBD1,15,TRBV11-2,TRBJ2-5,CASSDRQGALETQYF,TGTGCCAGCAGCGACAGACAGGGGGCCTTGGAGACCCAGTACTTC